The text below deals with one T cell receptor (beta chain). As originally analysed: Reference gene primers were amplified, and this amplification served to estimate nucleated cell counts. Repertoires were generated with immunoSEQ multiplex PCR, while TCRdb's copy carries only in-frame clones and drops some. The D gene and trimming were derived from the DNA, and the V and J assignments and clone size from that table. The table includes approximately 300,000 clones, roughly 90% detected once. After removal of 3 bases from V and 4 bases from J, the junction contained 2 bases not matched to a gene. The CDR3 contains 14 residues. Per the germline V gene, CDR1 is LNHNV and CDR2 is YYDKDF (reference sequence). This sample is part of a study of blood T cell repertoires in COVID-19. At the level of the study: Samples came from the United States, Italy and Spain, spanning acute and convalescent COVID-19.

Individuals drawn from 24 US areas were about 18 to 95 years old. Cohort 3 donors counted as recovered after two negative PCRs, clearance, or resolved symptoms. The TCR originated in a woman in her thirties who had recovered from COVID-19. The specimen sequenced was PBMCs or T cells enriched from blood (not recorded which). The V call is TRBV15, the J call TRBJ2-7; 11 bases are a match to TRBD1. CDR3 nucleotide sequence: TGTGCCACCAGCAGGGACAGGGGGCTATACGAGCAGTACTTC. This sequence encodes CATSRDRGLYEQYF. Filled out from reference TRBV15 and TRBJ2-7, the complete variable domain reads DAMVIQNPRYQVTQFGKPVTLSCSQTLNHNVMYWYQQKSSQAPKLLFHYYDKDFNNEADTPDNFQSRRPNTSFCFLDIRSPGLGDTAMYLCATSRDRGLYEQYFGPGTRLTVT.